Each of the 20 T cell receptor beta chains below was sequenced from the same sample in a study of T cells in Graves' hyperthyroidism and ophthalmopathy. Amplification yielded TCR beta CDR3 regions, with RNA transcripts as the source. TCR CDR3 underwent first-round RT-PCR with the HTBI primer set. TCRdb passed the multiplex PCR reads through MiXCR, listing each CDR3 protein once. The table has some 580,000 distinct CDR3 sequences, roughly 16% seen once. The material sequenced was blood. These receptors all come from a woman in her forties with Graves' ophthalmopathy.

This clonotype was seen ten or more times. This chain joins TRBV20-1 and TRBJ2-5; 11 bases are a match to TRBD2. The J segment lost 3 bases and the V segment lost 6 bases, leaving 12 bases of the junction unmatched. Germline CDR1 DFQATT, CDR2 SNEGSKA (reference sequence). The CDR3 runs to 16 residues. As DNA, the CDR3 is TGCAGTGCCACGCCCCGAACTAGCGGGAGAGAAGAGACCCAGTACTTC. Translating gives CSATPRTSGREETQYF.

At least ten counts were recorded for this clonotype. The gene calls are TRBV12-3 or TRBV12-4 and TRBJ2-1; 10 nucleotides line up with TRBD1. After removal of 2 bases from V and 6 bases from J, the junction contained 10 bases not matched to a gene. This CDR3 is built from 17 residues. CDR3 sequence (DNA): TGTGCCAGCAGTTTAATTCAAGGGACAGGGGCACTCAATGAGCAGTTCTTC. Encoded protein: CASSLIQGTGALNEQFF.

Many counts were recorded for this clonotype. This chain joins TRBV2 and TRBJ2-7; 8 nucleotides agree with TRBD1. V dropped 9 bases and J dropped 0; count of bases not matched to a gene: 4. The CDR3 covers 13 residues. The germline V gene has CDR1 SNHLY and CDR2 FYNNEI. CDR3 coding DNA: TGTGCCAGTCGGGGGACAGGCTCCTACGAGCAGTACTTC. This translates into CASRGTGSYEQYF.

This chain's CDR3 is CASRPGQGSEHPHLLYEQYF. The CDR3 nucleotides read TGTGCCAGCAGACCCGGACAGGGATCGGAACACCCTCACCTTCTCTACGAGCAGTACTTC. The V gene is TRBV12-3 or TRBV12-4, the J gene TRBJ2-7; 8 nucleotides align to TRBD1. Germline trimming cut 6 bases from V and 3 bases from J; bases unmatched to any gene: 25. This CDR3 contains 20 residues.

This clonotype was picked up many times. The chain combines TRBV6-1 with TRBJ1-1; no clear D. CDR3 length equals 16 residues. Germline assignment: CDR1 MNHNS and CDR2 SASEGT. V was trimmed by 5 bases and J by 5 bases, leaving 21 bases between them. The DNA of the CDR3 is TGTGCCAGCAGTTCACGTGTTGGCTCACGGGGTACTGAAGCTTTCTTT. Residues: CASSSRVGSRGTEAFF.

This clonotype was seen more than once but under ten times. The V call is TRBV28, the J call TRBJ2-1; TRBD2 aligns across 8 bases. Looked up from germline, CDR1 is MDHEN and CDR2 is SYDVKM. The CDR3 spans 17 residues. The ends lost 5 bases at V and 2 bases at J; junction bases unmatched: 11. The CDR3 here is CASSGRVSGSPYNEQFF. The CDR3 region has the DNA TGTGCCAGCAGTGGACGGGTGAGCGGGAGCCCCTACAATGAGCAGTTCTTC.

In regard to this clonotype: A much larger clone sits a single nucleotide away, making a read error possible. This chain connects TRBV20-1 to TRBJ1-5, with D unresolved. Germline V lookup: CDR1 DFQATT, CDR2 SNEGSKA (reference sequence). The CDR3 is 13 amino acids. The chain's CDR3 is CSARSDSKQPQHF. CDR3 DNA sequence: TGCAGTGCTAGAAGCGATAGCAAACAGCCCCAGCATTTT.

This clonotype was counted a few times. The rearrangement links TRBV15 to TRBJ2-1; perhaps TRBD1 as D (6 bases). CDR3 length equals 17 residues. V gave up 0 bases and J gave up 2 bases, with 14 bases separating them. Per the germline V gene, CDR1 is LNHNV and CDR2 is YYDKDF (reference sequence). The CDR3 DNA follows: TGTGCCACCAGCAGAGAAATTTCCGGGACACCCTACAATGAGCAGTTCTTC. Translated, it gives CATSREISGTPYNEQFF.

This clonotype has ten or more counts. V usage is TRBV5-1 and J usage is TRBJ2-2; D gene ambiguous. Per germline, CDR1 SGHRS and CDR2 YFSETQ. Trimming pared 0 bases from V and 5 bases from J, leaving 8 bases between. The CDR3 covers 14 residues. The CDR3 sequence is CASSLVQATGELFF. Here the CDR3 DNA reads TGCGCCAGCAGCTTGGTGCAGGCAACCGGGGAGCTGTTTTTT.

This clonotype came up many times. The chain has TRBV6-1 and TRBJ1-1, with a possible D match to TRBD1 (6 bases). The V and J ends lost 6 bases and 1 base respectively, with 12 bases between them. The CDR3 totals 14 residues. Germline values: CDR1 MNHNS, CDR2 SASEGT. CDR3 sequence (DNA): TGTGCCAGCAGAAGGACAGATTCGAACACTGAAGCTTTCTTT. Translating gives CASRRTDSNTEAFF.

J is TRBJ1-4 and V is TRBV28, with D tentatively TRBD1 (6 bases). The germline V gene has CDR1 MDHEN and CDR2 SYDVKM. The CDR3 length is 15 residues. The V end was cut by 5 bases, the J end by 7 bases, with 17 bases between. The CDR3 region has the DNA TGTGCCAGCAGTCTAGACAGGAGTCTAGGTGAAAAACTGTTTTTT. This gives the protein CASSLDRSLGEKLFF.

The rearrangement links TRBV27 to TRBJ2-5; a weak D match, TRBD2 (7 bases). Germline V gene lookup returns CDR1 MNHEY and CDR2 SMNVEV (reference sequence). The CDR3 spans 14 residues. V was clipped by 3 bases and J by 5 bases, with 13 bases between them. For the CDR3, the DNA is TGTGCCAGCAGTTTGTTAGGGGGGGACGAGACCCAGTACTTC. Translating it yields CASSLLGGDETQYF.

The chain links TRBV7-8 to TRBJ2-7; D ambiguous. Trimming took off 0 bases at V and 4 bases at J, with 7 bases between the two ends. The CDR3 loop spans 13 amino acids. CDR1 is SGHVS and CDR2 is FQNEAQ in the germline V gene. The CDR3 nucleotides read TGTGCCAGCAGCTTAGCGGTGGGGTACGAGCAGTACTTC. Its protein product is CASSLAVGYEQYF.

This clonotype was observed at least ten times. The genes are TRBV11-2 and TRBJ1-1; 9 bases line up with TRBD1. J gave up 11 bases and V 5 bases, and 9 bases lay outside the gene matches. Looked up from germline, CDR1 is SGHAT and CDR2 is FQNNGV. The CDR3 covers 13 residues. CDR3 DNA sequence: TGTGCCAGCAGCGGGGGATCTGGACAGGGGGCTTTCTTT. Translation gives CASSGGSGQGAFF. Full variable domain (missing parts from reference TRBV11-2 and TRBJ1-1): EAGVAQSPRYKIIEKRQSVAFWCNPISGHATLYWYQQILGQGPKLLIQFQNNGVVDDSQLPKDRFSAERLKGVDSTLKIQPAKLEDSAVYLCASSGGSGQGAFFGQGTRLTVV.

The chain combines TRBV2 with TRBJ2-3; TRBD1 aligns across 9 bases. Trimming cost V 6 bases and J 4 bases; bases outside gene matches: 8. The CDR3 sequence is 15 residues long. CDR1 is SNHLY and CDR2 is FYNNEI in the germline V gene. CDR3 in amino acids: CASSRDRDVPDTQYF. The CDR3 DNA reads TGTGCCAGCAGCCGGGACAGGGATGTGCCAGATACGCAGTATTTT.

The chain recombines TRBV5-6 with TRBJ2-7, with 8 bases aligning to TRBD1. The germline CDR1 and CDR2 sequences are SGHDT and YYEEEE. The ends lost 5 bases at V and 0 bases at J; junction bases unmatched: 7. CDR3 length: 15 amino acids. The CDR3 here is CASRETGDFSYEQYF. The DNA of the CDR3 is TGTGCCAGCAGAGAGACAGGGGACTTCTCCTACGAGCAGTACTTC.

In its sample, this clonotype was seen many times. V and J are TRBV20-1 and TRBJ2-7, with D perhaps matching TRBD1 (6 bases). Germline V gene data show CDR1 as DFQATT and CDR2 as SNEGSKA (reference sequence). The CDR3 is made up of 14 amino acids. Trimming shortened V by 6 bases and J by 1 base, and 16 bases separated the two germline ends. Written as DNA, the CDR3 is TGCAGTGCCGAGAGAGGGACATTTTCCTACGAGCAGTACTTC. It yields the protein CSAERGTFSYEQYF.

This clonotype turned up a few times. This chain connects TRBV30 to TRBJ2-5, with 15 bases lining up with TRBD2. CDR1 and CDR2 from the germline V gene are GTSNPN and SVGIG (reference sequence). The junction had 13 bases not matched to a gene; V was cut back by 2 bases and J by 6 bases. The CDR3 runs 18 residues. The CDR3 spells CAWSMSWTSGGAVKTQYF. The CDR3 bases are TGTGCCTGGAGTATGTCCTGGACTAGCGGGGGGGCCGTGAAGACCCAGTACTTC.

The chain joins TRBV5-1 to TRBJ1-6; TRBD1 aligns across 9 bases. CDR1 and CDR2 (germline): SGHRS, YFSETQ. V shed 5 bases and J 6 bases; nucleotides not matched to a gene: 3. This CDR3 is built from 14 residues. DNA for the CDR3: TGCGCCAGCAGGACGACAGGGGGTAATTCACCCCTCCACTTT. Translated: CASRTTGGNSPLHF.

With respect to this clonotype: A much larger clone sits a single nucleotide away, making a read error possible. The V and J genes are TRBV12-3 or TRBV12-4 and TRBJ2-7, with D hard to call. The CDR3 length is 12 residues. V was trimmed by 4 bases and J by 8 bases, leaving 12 bases between them. The CDR3, as DNA: TGTGCCAGCAGTTCGGACGATCTCAAGCAGTACTTC. As protein: CASSSDDLKQYF.